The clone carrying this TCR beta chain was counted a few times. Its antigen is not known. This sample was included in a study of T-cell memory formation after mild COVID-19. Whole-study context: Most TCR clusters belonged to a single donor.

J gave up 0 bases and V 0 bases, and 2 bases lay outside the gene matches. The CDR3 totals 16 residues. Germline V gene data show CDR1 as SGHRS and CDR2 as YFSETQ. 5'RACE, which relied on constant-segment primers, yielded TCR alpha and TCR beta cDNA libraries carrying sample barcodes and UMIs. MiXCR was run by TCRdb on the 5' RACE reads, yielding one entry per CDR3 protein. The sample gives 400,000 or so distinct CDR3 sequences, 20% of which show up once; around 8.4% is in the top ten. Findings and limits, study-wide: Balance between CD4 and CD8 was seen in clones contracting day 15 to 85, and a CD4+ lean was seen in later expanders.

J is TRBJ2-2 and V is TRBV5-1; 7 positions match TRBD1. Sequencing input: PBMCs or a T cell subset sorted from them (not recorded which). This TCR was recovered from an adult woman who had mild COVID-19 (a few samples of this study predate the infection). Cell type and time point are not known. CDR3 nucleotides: TGCGCCAGCAGCTTGGAGGGGGCGGCGAACACCGGGGAGCTGTTTTTT. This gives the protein CASSLEGAANTGELFF.